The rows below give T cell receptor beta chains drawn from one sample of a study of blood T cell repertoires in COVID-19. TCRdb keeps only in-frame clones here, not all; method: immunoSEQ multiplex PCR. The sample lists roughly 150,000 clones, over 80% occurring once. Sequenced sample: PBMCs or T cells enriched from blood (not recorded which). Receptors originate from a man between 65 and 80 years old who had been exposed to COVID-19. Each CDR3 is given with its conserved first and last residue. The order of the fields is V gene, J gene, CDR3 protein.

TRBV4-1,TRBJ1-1,CASSQEAAWNTEAFF
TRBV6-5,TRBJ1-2,CASSYSDRGLSGYTF
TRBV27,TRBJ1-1,CASSSTYGTGDTEAFF
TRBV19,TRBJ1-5,CASSIVQDSNQPQHF
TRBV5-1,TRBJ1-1,CASSPGGRGTEAFF
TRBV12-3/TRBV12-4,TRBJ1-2,CASRRQGIHGYTF
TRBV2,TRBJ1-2,CASSPETGVKVGYTF
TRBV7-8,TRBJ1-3,CASSLVWRSSGNTIYF
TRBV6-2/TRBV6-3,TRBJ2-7,CASSYSREGRHEQYF
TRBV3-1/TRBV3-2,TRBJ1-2,CASSRRTAEGYGYTF
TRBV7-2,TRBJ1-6,CASSSYNSPLHF
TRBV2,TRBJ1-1,CASSATWNTEAFF
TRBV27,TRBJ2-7,CASSSVPYEQYF
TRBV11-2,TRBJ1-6,CASSEGTRSSYNSPLHF
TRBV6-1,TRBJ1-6,CASSEVLGPHNSPLHF
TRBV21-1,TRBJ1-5,CASSKREEENNQPQHF
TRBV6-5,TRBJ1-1,CASSYNSNTEAFF
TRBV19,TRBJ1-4,CASRQQGSEKLFF
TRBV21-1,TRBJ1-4,CASSKERSPGVLSSTNEKLFF
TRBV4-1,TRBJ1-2,CASSQDHRENSLRGYTF
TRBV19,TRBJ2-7,CASTQGQGTREQYF
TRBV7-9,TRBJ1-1,CASSFGDIRAEAFF
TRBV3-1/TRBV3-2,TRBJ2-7,CASSPYYF
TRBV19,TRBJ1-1,CASSDQANTEAFF
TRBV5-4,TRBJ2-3,CASSVTSGRAGTQYF
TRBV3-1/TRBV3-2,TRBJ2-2,CATGQGVLTGELFF
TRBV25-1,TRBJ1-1,CASSSSGEVVNTEAFF
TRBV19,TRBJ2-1,CASSMPSGRYEQFF
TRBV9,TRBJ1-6,CASSAGQGQTLHF
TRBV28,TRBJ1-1,CASRLTGLGGNTEAFF
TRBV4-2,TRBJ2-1,CASSLTPGQGNNEQFF
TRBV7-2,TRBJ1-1,CASSLGRARRLGTEAFF
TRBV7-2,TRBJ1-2,CASSLAGAGGYTF
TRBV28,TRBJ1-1,CASSPYKGRETEAFF
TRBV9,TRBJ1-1,CASSVQENTEAFF
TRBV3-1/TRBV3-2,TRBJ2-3,CASSHSGRSTDTQYF
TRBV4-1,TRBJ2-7,CASSQATSGGVYEQYF
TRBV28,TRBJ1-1,CASSLGSYTEAFF
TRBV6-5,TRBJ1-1,CASSYLPGTEAFF
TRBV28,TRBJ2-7,CASTGGGMDEQYF
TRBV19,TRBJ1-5,CASYPGTGTIQPQHF
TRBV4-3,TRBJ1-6,CASSQEGQGLGPLHF
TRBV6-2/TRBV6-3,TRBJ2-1,CASSYSSSGGYSEQFF
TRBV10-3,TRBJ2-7,CAISDGGAGGYEQYF
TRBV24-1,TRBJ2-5,CATSDFRGGAVQETQYF
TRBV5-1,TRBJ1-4,CASSGGSSGVDEKLFF
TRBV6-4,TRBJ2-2,CASSALAGGDTGELFF
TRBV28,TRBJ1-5,CASRKPGGSQPQHF
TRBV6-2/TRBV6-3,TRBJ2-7,CASSYGPGVGVRGYEQYF
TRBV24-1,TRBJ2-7,CATSVAGEQYF
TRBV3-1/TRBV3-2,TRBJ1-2,CASSQDLASGRYGYTF
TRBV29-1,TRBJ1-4,CSVAPSGSFNEKLFF